Below are 29 T cell receptor beta chains sequenced from a single sample in a study of graft-versus-host responses after intestinal transplantation. These receptors are not linked to any known antigen. The method was immunoSEQ multiplex PCR; TCRdb's version includes in-frame clones alone and lacks a portion of them. The sample shows 85,000 to 100,000 clones, around 90% of them seen only once. The sequenced sample was unstimulated CD8+ T cells sorted from spleen or lymph node cells, obtained before transplant. The receptor source for this set is a human donor who was the organ donor for an intestinal transplant.

J is TRBJ2-3 and V is TRBV13; 7 bases are a match to TRBD2. The germline V gene encodes CDR1 PRHDT and CDR2 FYEKMQ (reference sequence). This CDR3 has 16 amino acids. The V gene end was trimmed by 2 bases and the J gene end by 4 bases; junction bases not matched to a gene: 9. In DNA, the CDR3 is TGTGCCAGCAGCTTAATGGCGGGAGAACTAGCAGATACGCAGTATTTT. It translates to CASSLMAGELADTQYF. Full variable domain (remainder filled in from reference TRBV13 and TRBJ2-3): AAGVIQSPRHLIKEKRETATLKCYPIPRHDTVYWYQQGPGQDPQFLISFYEKMQSDKGSIPDRFSAQQFSDYHSELNMSSLELGDSALYFCASSLMAGELADTQYFGPGTRLTVL.

This clone has a single count. The chain carries TRBV11-2 and TRBJ2-7; TRBD1 aligns across 7 bases. The CDR3 totals 15 residues. Germline values: CDR1 SGHAT, CDR2 FQNNGV. The trim removed 2 bases at V and 3 bases at J, leaving 7 bases unmatched. CDR3 sequence: CASSLFSGGNYEQYF. The CDR3 nucleotides are TGTGCCAGCAGCTTATTCTCAGGGGGAAACTACGAGCAGTACTTC.

CDR3 coding DNA: TGTGCCAGCAGCGGCGGTGTAGTAGCGGGGGGGGGACTCACAGATACGCAGTATTTT. This translates into CASSGGVVAGGGLTDTQYF. V usage is TRBV5-8 and J usage is TRBJ2-3; TRBD2 agrees at 11 bases. V shed 4 bases, J shed 2 bases, and the junction held 15 bases outside the gene matches. CDR1 is SGHTS, CDR2 YDEGEE, per germline. The CDR3 runs to 19 residues.

This chain links TRBV7-2 with TRBJ2-1; 13 positions agree with TRBD2. The germline gives CDR1 SGHTA, CDR2 FQGNSA. The J segment lost 5 bases and the V segment lost 1 base, leaving 11 bases of the junction unmatched. This CDR3 comprises 19 residues. CDR3 region: CASSLGGLAGVGPHNEQFF. The CDR3 DNA sequence: TGTGCCAGCAGCTTAGGTGGACTAGCGGGAGTAGGACCGCACAATGAGCAGTTCTTC.

V is TRBV29-1 and J is TRBJ2-1, with D possibly TRBD2 on 6 matching bases. The V gene's germline CDR1 is SQVTM and CDR2 ANQGSEA. Trimming left V 7 bases short and J 9 bases short, with 22 bases between. The CDR3 is 14 amino acids. The CDR3 DNA reads as TGCAGCGCCATACCAGGGACGGGGGTCATTGAGCAGTTCTTC. Amino acids: CSAIPGTGVIEQFF.

This clone was recorded only once. The J gene is TRBJ1-1, the V gene TRBV28; the D gene is possibly TRBD1 (6 bases). The CDR3 extends over 14 amino acids. Per the germline V gene, CDR1 is MDHEN and CDR2 is SYDVKM. V shed 5 bases and J shed 0 bases, with 10 bases lying between them. Written as DNA, the CDR3 is TGTGCCAGCAGTAGGGACACTTTGAACACTGAAGCTTTCTTT. Its protein product is CASSRDTLNTEAFF.

The V call is TRBV5-8, the J call TRBJ1-1, with 8 positions matching TRBD1. This CDR3 region has 15 residues. The V gene's germline CDR1 is SGHTS and CDR2 YDEGEE. The junction had 4 bases not matched to a gene; V was cut back by 3 bases and J by 0 bases. For the CDR3, the DNA is TGTGCCAGCAGCTCACAGGGGGGAATGAACACTGAAGCTTTCTTT. This sequence encodes CASSSQGGMNTEAFF.

The genes are TRBV10-1 and TRBJ1-2; 9 bases line up with TRBD1. Germline CDR1 and CDR2: WNHNN and SYGVQD (reference sequence). Germline trimming cut 7 bases from V and 7 bases from J; bases unmatched to any gene: 22. The CDR3 covers 18 residues. CDR3: CASTNRGRTVWVEGGYTF. The CDR3 coding sequence is TGCGCCAGCACGAACAGGGGGCGGACTGTGTGGGTCGAGGGTGGCTACACCTTC.

V and J are TRBV27 and TRBJ2-7; D might be TRBD1 (5 bases). The CDR3 covers 17 residues. Trimming cost V 5 bases and J 2 bases, with 22 bases left between them. Germline V gene data show CDR1 as MNHEY and CDR2 as SMNVEV (reference sequence). The CDR3 DNA sequence: TGTGCCAGCAGTCCCCTACCTCCAGGGCTGGGCCCCTACGAGCAGTACTTC. This translates into CASSPLPPGLGPYEQYF.

The table lists this clone with a few counts. The J gene is TRBJ1-1, the V gene TRBV5-6; perhaps TRBD1 as D (6 bases). The CDR3 runs 17 residues. Trimming removed 4 bases at V and 4 bases at J, with 23 bases between. Germline-derived CDR1 and CDR2 are SGHDT and YYEEEE. The CDR3 is CASSVAPQGWCGTEAFF. CDR3 DNA sequence: TGTGCCAGCAGCGTAGCCCCCCAGGGGTGGTGCGGCACTGAAGCTTTCTTT.

The table lists this clone with a count of one. The chain is built from TRBV6-5 and TRBJ1-1, with D unresolved. Per the germline V gene, CDR1 is MNHEY and CDR2 is SVGAGI. The length of the CDR3 is 12 residues. V shed 2 bases and J shed 4 bases, with 5 bases lying between them. CDR3 nucleotides: TGTGCCAGCAGTTACGGCAGCACTGAAGCTTTCTTT. Amino acid sequence: CASSYGSTEAFF.

V usage is TRBV28 and J usage is TRBJ1-2; unclear D gene. CDR3 length: 13 residues. The germline CDR1 and CDR2 sequences are MDHEN and SYDVKM. Trimming stripped 3 bases from V and 0 bases from J, with 5 bases between. The CDR3 spells CASSLPANYGYTF. The CDR3 DNA is TGTGCCAGCAGTTTGCCAGCTAACTATGGCTACACCTTC.

The CDR3 reads CASSPLLAGKGGQYF. CDR3 DNA sequence: TGCGCCAGCAGCCCACTACTAGCGGGAAAAGGGGGTCAGTACTTC. The V call is TRBV4-1, the J call TRBJ2-4; 10 bases are shared with TRBD2. The V gene's germline CDR1 is MGHRA and CDR2 YSYEKL. CDR3 size: 15 residues. Trimming cost V 4 bases and J 12 bases; bases outside gene matches: 12.

The J gene is TRBJ1-2, the V gene TRBV7-9; no clear D. The CDR3 runs 12 residues. The germline V and J ends were trimmed by 5 bases and 6 bases, with 10 bases remaining between them. Germline CDR1 and CDR2: SEHNR and FQNEAQ (reference sequence). The CDR3 DNA reads TGTGCCAGCAGCCCTCTCGGTAATGGCTACACCTTC. The encoded protein is CASSPLGNGYTF.

The chain joins TRBV18 to TRBJ1-1; D unresolved. Trimming shortened V by 0 bases and J by 5 bases, and 13 bases separated the two germline ends. Germline-derived CDR1 and CDR2 are KGHSH and LQKENI. This CDR3 is 15 amino acids long. The CDR3 DNA follows: TGTGCCAGCTCACCACCGTTTACGGTCTTGACTGAAGCTTTCTTT. Translated, it gives CASSPPFTVLTEAFF.

The chain carries TRBV4-1 and TRBJ2-1; D may be TRBD2 (5 bases). Germline assignment: CDR1 MGHRA and CDR2 YSYEKL. This CDR3 contains 15 residues. The V gene lost 2 bases and the J gene lost 3 bases, with 11 bases spanning the gap. This CDR3 reads CASSQHGISYNEQFF. The CDR3 DNA reads as TGCGCCAGCAGCCAACACGGGATTAGCTACAATGAGCAGTTCTTC.

V is TRBV2 and J is TRBJ2-1; TRBD1 matches at 7 bases. This CDR3 spans 12 amino acids. Germline V gene data show CDR1 as SNHLY and CDR2 as FYNNEI. J lost 4 bases, V lost 7 bases, and 1 base had no gene match. The CDR3 sequence: CASKGQYNEQFF. CDR3 coding DNA: TGTGCCAGCAAGGGACAGTACAATGAGCAGTTCTTC.

This clone was counted only a few times. The CDR3 DNA is TGTGCCAGCAGCGTTTCGGGGACTGAAGCTTTCTTT. It specifies CASSVSGTEAFF. The chain joins TRBV9 to TRBJ1-1; D is uncertain. Between the trimmed V and J ends, which lost 2 bases and 5 bases, there was a span of 7 bases. This CDR3 region has 12 residues. CDR1 is SGDLS and CDR2 is YYNGEE in the germline V gene.

The DNA for the CDR3 is TGTGCCACCCACGGGACAGTGACCTACGAGCAGTACTTC. It is translated as CATHGTVTYEQYF. J is TRBJ2-7 and V is TRBV28, with 7 bases fitting TRBD1. Trimming took 10 bases from V and 2 from J; bases not matched to a gene: 8. Germline V gene sequence: CDR1 MDHEN, CDR2 SYDVKM. The CDR3 is made up of 13 amino acids. Together with reference TRBV28 and TRBJ2-7, the CDR3 gives the full variable domain: DVKVTQSSRYLVKRTGEKVFLECVQDMDHENMFWYRQDPGLGLRLIYFSYDVKMKEKGDIPEGYSVSREKKERFSLILESASTNQTSMYLCATHGTVTYEQYFGPGTRLTVT.

J is TRBJ2-7 and V is TRBV6-5; D may be TRBD2 (5 bases). This CDR3 has 16 residues. Trimming shortened V by 3 bases and J by 4 bases, and 19 bases separated the two germline ends. Germline V gene data show CDR1 as MNHEY and CDR2 as SVGAGI. Written as DNA, the CDR3 is TGTGCCAGCAGTTATCGACCGGAATCTCGAGGGTACGAGCAGTACTTC. Amino acid sequence: CASSYRPESRGYEQYF.

The chain recombines TRBV2 with TRBJ2-7; D possibly corresponds to TRBD2 (6 bases). Germline lookup yields CDR1 SNHLY and CDR2 FYNNEI. CDR3 size: 14 residues. Trimming left V 4 bases short and J 3 bases short, with 13 bases between. Here the CDR3 reads CASSASDYIYEQYF. DNA of the CDR3: TGTGCCAGCAGTGCATCGGACTATATCTACGAGCAGTACTTC.

The chain combines TRBV6-5 with TRBJ2-7, with D perhaps matching TRBD2 (5 bases). CDR3 length equals 14 residues. V gave up 4 bases and J gave up 3 bases, with 13 bases separating them. Germline V gene lookup returns CDR1 MNHEY and CDR2 SVGAGI. This CDR3 is CASSFLLEGYEQYF. The CDR3, as DNA: TGTGCCAGCAGTTTCCTACTAGAAGGCTACGAGCAGTACTTC.

V gene TRBV5-1 combines with J gene TRBJ2-7; 7 bases agree with TRBD1. This CDR3 region has 16 residues. The germline V gene encodes CDR1 SGHRS and CDR2 YFSETQ. The V segment lost 0 bases and the J segment 1 base; nucleotides outside the gene matches: 7. Here the CDR3 reads CASSLGTGDRSYEQYF. The CDR3 DNA is TGCGCCAGCAGCTTGGGGACAGGCGACAGATCCTACGAGCAGTACTTC.

This clone has just one count. The chain uses TRBV10-1 and TRBJ2-3; D ambiguous. This CDR3 contains 16 residues. Trimming took off 2 bases at V and 0 bases at J, with 12 bases between the two ends. Germline values: CDR1 WNHNN, CDR2 SYGVQD (reference sequence). For the CDR3, the DNA is TGCGCCAGCAGTGAGGTCGAAGACTCTAGCACAGATACGCAGTATTTT. Protein product: CASSEVEDSSTDTQYF.

The chain carries TRBV6-5 and TRBJ2-7, with a possible D match to TRBD1 (5 bases). CDR1 and CDR2 from the germline V gene are MNHEY and SVGAGI. The CDR3 sequence is 15 residues long. The V end was cut by 5 bases, the J end by 1 base, with 15 bases between. DNA of the CDR3: TGTGCCAGCAGTCACCTAAGGACACTATCCTACGAGCAGTACTTC. The encoded protein is CASSHLRTLSYEQYF.

V gene TRBV19 combines with J gene TRBJ1-1; D not resolved. Trimming stripped 7 bases from V and 6 bases from J, with 21 bases between. The CDR3 covers 15 residues. CDR1 LNHDA and CDR2 SQIVND come from the germline V gene (reference sequence). The CDR3 DNA reads TGTGCCAGTACAGAAACTTCGGGTGCTTGGCCTGAAGCTTTCTTT. Translation gives CASTETSGAWPEAFF. Supplemented by reference TRBV19 and TRBJ1-1, the full variable domain reads DGGITQSPKYLFRKEGQNVTLSCEQNLNHDAMYWYRQDPGQGLRLIYYSQIVNDFQKGDIAEGYSVSREKKESFPLTVTSAQKNPTAFYLCASTETSGAWPEAFFGQGTRLTVV.

The rearrangement joins TRBV4-1 to TRBJ2-1; 7 bases agree with TRBD2. The V and J ends lost 3 bases and 0 bases, in that order; junction bases with no gene match: 5. Looked up from germline, CDR1 is MGHRA and CDR2 is YSYEKL. The CDR3 is 16 residues long. The CDR3 sequence: CASSHPTSPSYNEQFF. Written as DNA, the CDR3 is TGCGCCAGCAGCCATCCGACTAGCCCCTCCTACAATGAGCAGTTCTTC.

The V and J genes are TRBV7-8 and TRBJ2-3; the D gene is possibly TRBD2 (5 bases). The germline CDR1 and CDR2 sequences are SGHVS and FQNEAQ. V was pared by 1 base and J by 3 bases, with 11 bases between. This CDR3 has 15 amino acids. The chain's CDR3 is CASSLDTSWTDTQYF. The CDR3 bases are TGTGCCAGCAGCTTAGACACTAGTTGGACAGATACGCAGTATTTT.

The chain carries TRBV28 and TRBJ2-7; unclear D gene. V gave up 5 bases and J gave up 0 bases, with 8 bases separating them. This CDR3 comprises 13 residues. The germline V gene has CDR1 MDHEN and CDR2 SYDVKM. The CDR3 coding sequence is TGTGCCAGCAGTGTTGAGAGCTCCTACGAGCAGTACTTC. Residues: CASSVESSYEQYF. Supplemented by reference TRBV28 and TRBJ2-7, the full variable domain reads DVKVTQSSRYLVKRTGEKVFLECVQDMDHENMFWYRQDPGLGLRLIYFSYDVKMKEKGDIPEGYSVSREKKERFSLILESASTNQTSMYLCASSVESSYEQYFGPGTRLTVT.